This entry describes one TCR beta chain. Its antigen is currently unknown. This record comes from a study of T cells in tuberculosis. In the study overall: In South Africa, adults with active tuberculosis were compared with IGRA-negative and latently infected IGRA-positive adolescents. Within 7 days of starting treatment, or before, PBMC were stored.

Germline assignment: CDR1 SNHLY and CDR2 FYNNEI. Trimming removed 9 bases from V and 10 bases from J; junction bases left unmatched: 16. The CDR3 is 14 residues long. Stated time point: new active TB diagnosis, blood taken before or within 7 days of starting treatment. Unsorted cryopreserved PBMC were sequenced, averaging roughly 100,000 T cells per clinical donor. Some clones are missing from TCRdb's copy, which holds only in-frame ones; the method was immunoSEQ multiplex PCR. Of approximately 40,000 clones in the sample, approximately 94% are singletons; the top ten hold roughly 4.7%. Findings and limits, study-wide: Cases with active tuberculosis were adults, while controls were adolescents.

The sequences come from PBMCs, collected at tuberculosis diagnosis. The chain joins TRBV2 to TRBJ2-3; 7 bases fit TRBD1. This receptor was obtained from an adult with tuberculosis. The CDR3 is CASKRQGPNLSQYF. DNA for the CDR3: TGTGCCAGTAAACGACAGGGCCCAAATTTGTCGCAGTATTTT.